What follows is one TCR beta chain and its context. Repertoires were generated with immunoSEQ multiplex PCR, while TCRdb's copy carries only in-frame clones and drops some. The data contain about 2.4 million clones, roughly nine tenths of them seen just once; the ten biggest clones take up about 0.13%. Losses at the gene ends were 0 bases for V and 5 bases for J; bases not matched to a gene: 15. The CDR3 has 18 amino acids. CDR1 and CDR2 (germline): SGHRS, YFSETQ. The data are from a study of shared clonotypes between healthy human individuals. The J gene is TRBJ2-5, the V gene TRBV5-1, with TRBD2 matching 8 bases. This receptor was identified in a man aged 18-30 years in good health. The sequenced sample consisted of naive CD4+ T cells sorted from blood. This sample's subset: CD45RA+ positively selected. CDR3 amino acids: CASSLEGRLAGLGETQYF. The CDR3 nucleotides are TGCGCCAGCAGCTTGGAAGGGCGGCTAGCGGGCTTGGGGGAGACCCAGTACTTC.